This TCR beta chain stems from a study of beta chain features in type 1 diabetes (dated by TCRdb to 2017 to 2018). In terms of the full investigation: Mean age, gender distribution, total cell number and subset yield did not differ between patients and healthy donors. Across all samples, some 110,000,000 sorted cells were examined, and cell number per subset correlated strongly with RNA yield. The study compared the TCRB repertoires of sorted circulating CD4+ T cell subsets in recently diagnosed type 1 diabetes patients with those in matched healthy donors. Naive and central memory subsets were obtained from all 30 or so donors, but regulatory and stem cell-like memory subsets were isolated from only 8 patients and 8 healthy donors.

Trimming leaves V shorter by 6 bases and J shorter by 4 bases, with the junction holding 15 bases beyond the gene matches. From cysteine to phenylalanine, the CDR3 is 17 amino acids long. Solely the CDR3 DNA is kept, with 51 bases framed from the first base. CDR1 and CDR2 are drawn from the germline V gene: SGHDT, YYEEEE. From each donor, a single peripheral blood sample of approximately 0.11 L on average was drawn into heparinised tubes. Using a panel that included CD45RO, CCR7, CD25, CD127, CD95 and CD27, naive, central memory, regulatory and stem cell-like memory CD4+ T cells were sorted on a BD FACSAria II. All sorted populations exceeded 95% purity. PBMCs were isolated right away by Lymphoprep density gradient centrifugation and were stained directly, without culture. So that batch effects would be minimized, each experiment stained and sorted samples in pairs, pairing one healthy donor with one patient.

The paper as a whole reports these results and caveats: Fewer insertions and more nucleotide deletions at VDJ recombination sites were observed in patients with type 1 diabetes, implying thymic rearrangement abnormalities. Shorter templates might be favored by PCR, yet because patient and control samples were amplified and corrected together, any such skew would affect both groups equally. Naive, central memory and regulatory TCRB repertoires appeared to be more alike among patients than among healthy donors. A moderate but significant shortening of TCRB CDR3 length was observed in type 1 diabetes patients in all four CD4+ subsets. Sequencing cDNA rather than genomic DNA could over-represent highly expressing activated cells, although activation and CD3 levels did not differ between groups. Because the HLA sub-analyses included only small numbers of individuals, any influence of HLA type on TCRB rearrangement was left unresolved.

As regards this clone: Its antigen specificity is not known. It has no much larger one-base neighbor in the sample; base qualities were not kept.

The entire amount of isolated RNA was reverse transcribed using the High Capacity cDNA Reverse Transcription Kit, so the sequenced TCRB transcripts were expressed ones. Naive, central memory and regulatory T cell samples underwent deep immunoSEQ sequencing, averaging approximately 3.3 million total reads per sample. Sorted cells were lysed in RLT buffer and RNA was extracted with DNase-treated RNeasy Micro or Mini kits, depending on cell number. To prevent cross-contamination, each cell subset was processed individually, whereas patient and healthy donor samples were processed jointly. TCRB sequences were amplified from cDNA with the immunoSEQ multiplex PCR, producing 87-bp fragments spanning the CDR3 region. Sequencing of the amplicons was done on the Illumina HiSeq platform. Processing in the source paper ran as follows. PCR bias was computationally corrected using synthetic template baselines, reads within Hamming distance 2 were collapsed, and singletons that could not be merged were discarded. Reads were aligned to IMGT to assign V, D and J genes, CDR3 length, and insertions or deletions at six rearrangement sites. Within each subset, clonotype counts were normalized to sorted cell number, and only after that were true diversity and Gini coefficients computed with the tcR R package. Repertoire sharing was quantified using the overlap coefficient calculated on TCRB nucleotide sequences. Out-of-frame TCRB sequences from naive cells were analyzed as a proxy for the pre-selection repertoire. TCRdb carries this immuneACCESS record with in-frame sequences only. Its versions omit some clonotypes, under half of them owing to an unresolved V gene in the studies checked, with the rest unexplained. The V and J calls and clone size are taken from that table; D and trimming were inferred from the DNA. The sample has 900,000 or so clones on record, 17% of them singletons. Of the sample, 0.02% to 0.025% is held by the ten largest clones.

This chain joins TRBV5-6 to TRBJ2-2, with 7 bases in between that match TRBD1. What was sequenced was naive CD4+ T cells from blood. The cell subset or site label on this specimen signifies: true naive CD4+ T cells. The clonotype originates from a woman between 18 and 30 years old in good health. CDR3 region: CASNAERGRFGTGELFF. The DNA reads as follows: TGTGCCAGCAACGCTGAGAGGGGGCGCTTTGGCACCGGGGAGCTGTTTTTT. Outside the CDR3, residues come from the reference TRBV5-6 and TRBJ2-2 proteins, so the full variable domain is: DAGVTQSPTHLIKTRGQQVTLRCSPKSGHDTVSWYQQALGQGPQFIFQYYEEEERQRGNFPDRFSGHQFPNYSSELNVNALLLGDSALYLCASNAERGRFGTGELFFGEGSRLTVL.